This TCR beta chain appears in the sequencing data of a study of human CD8 memory T cell subsets. UMI-labeled 5' RACE was used, and it produced the TCR beta libraries. The authors' processing: There were between 3,000 and 18,000 functional CDR3 beta clonotypes held in each TCR beta library. Reanalyzing the 5' RACE reads, TCRdb keeps one entry per CDR3 protein, without DNA. What appears here as the V and J calls and clone size reflects TCRdb's work, not the paper's. The sample table includes about 10,000 distinct CDR3 sequences. Findings and caveats of the study: Diversity was similarly high in stem-like memory and precursor exhausted T cells, which was not the case for effector memory cells.

Among CD8+ T cells, TPEX were CCR7+ PD-1+ TIGIT+ early memory cells with exhausted-like traits. It was by negative magnetic separation that total CD8+ T cells were enriched. Duplicate vials of fewer than 160,000 sorted CD8+ T cells per subset supplied the RNA. About this clonotype: The antigen remains unidentified.

Sequenced input: CD8+ T cells from PBMCs. This sequence was found in a human donor in good health.

CDR3 sequence reads: CASSPRDRVGNEQYF. This chain uses TRBV7-8 with TRBJ2-7; TCRdb's D gene call, TRBD1, goes unchecked for lack of DNA. This CDR3 spans 15 amino acids. Germline lookup yields CDR1 SGHVS and CDR2 FQNEAQ.